This TCR beta chain emerged from a study of blood T cells in healthy people across ages. The authors ran a second PCR of about 7 to 11 cycles using a sample-barcoded 5' primer and a J-beta primer mix. TCRdb fed the 5' RACE reads into MiXCR, producing one record per CDR3 protein. The table has about 930,000 distinct CDR3 sequences, roughly 29% seen once. These same data were also listed under a study on T cells of mothers and their children.

The receptor's source is a woman in her thirties or forties in good health. Sequencing was done on a sample of blood.

The CDR3 loop reads CASSPVILSGGGGYTF. The CDR3 DNA is TGTGCCAGCAGCCCAGTCATATTGAGTGGGGGAGGTGGCTACACCTTC. The chain couples TRBV14 to TRBJ1-2, with TRBD1 as a possible D gene (5 bases). V was clipped by 4 bases and J by 7 bases, with 22 bases between them. The CDR3 length is 16 residues. Germline V lookup: CDR1 SGHDN, CDR2 FVKESK.